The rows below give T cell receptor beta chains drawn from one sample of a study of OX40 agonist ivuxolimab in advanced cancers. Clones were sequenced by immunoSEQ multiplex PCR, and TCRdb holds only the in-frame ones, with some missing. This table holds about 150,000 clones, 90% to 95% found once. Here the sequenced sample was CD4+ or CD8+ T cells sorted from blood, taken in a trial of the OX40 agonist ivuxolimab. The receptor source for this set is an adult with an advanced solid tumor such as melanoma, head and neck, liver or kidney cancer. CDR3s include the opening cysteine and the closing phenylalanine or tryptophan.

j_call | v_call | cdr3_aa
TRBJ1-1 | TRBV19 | CASSHGISARNTEAFF
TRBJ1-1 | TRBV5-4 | CASSLHGGTPTEAFF
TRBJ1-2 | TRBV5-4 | CASSQGERVLYGYTF
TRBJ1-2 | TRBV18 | CASSPTTDYGYTF
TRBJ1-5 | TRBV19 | CASQNSGTLSNQPQHF
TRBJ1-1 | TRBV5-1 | CASSANVQGGYTEAFF
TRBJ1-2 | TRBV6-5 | CASKFSDGRTAEYTF
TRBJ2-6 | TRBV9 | CASSPQGAFSSGANVLTF
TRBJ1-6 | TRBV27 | CASRTYLGQGRGSPLHF
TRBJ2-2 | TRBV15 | CATSRRLTGELFF
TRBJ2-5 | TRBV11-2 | CASRRGQETQYF
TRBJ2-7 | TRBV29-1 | CSVVRTGSYEQYF
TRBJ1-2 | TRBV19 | CASSEQPHGYTF
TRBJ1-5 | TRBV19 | CASSIRRGDQPQHF
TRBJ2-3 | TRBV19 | CASQGWDTQYF
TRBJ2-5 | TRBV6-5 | CASRGRDRVKETQYF
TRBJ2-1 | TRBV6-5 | CASSYPGRGPNEQFF
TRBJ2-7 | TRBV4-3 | CASSQIFPYEQYF
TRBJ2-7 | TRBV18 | CASSPGQGNIYEQYF
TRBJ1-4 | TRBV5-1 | CASSLRGSSNEKLFF
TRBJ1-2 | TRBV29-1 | CSVEGPTGGASHGYTF
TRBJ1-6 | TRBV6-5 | CASSPDRPINSPLHF
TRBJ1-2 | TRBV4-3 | CASSQGTRLRANYGYTF
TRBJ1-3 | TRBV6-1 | CASSASGRVNTIYF
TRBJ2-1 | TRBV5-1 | CASSLGTSGYNEQFF
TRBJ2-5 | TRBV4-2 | CASSQDGSRQTETQYF
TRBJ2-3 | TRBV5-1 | CASSLGGGGTDTQYF
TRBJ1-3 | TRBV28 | CASSNGQRNTIYF